The rows below give T cell receptor beta chains drawn from one sample of a study of shared clonotypes between healthy human individuals. The assay was immunoSEQ multiplex PCR, and TCRdb's table has in-frame clones only and misses some. The repertoire consists of under 600,000 clones, with 98% occurring once and the leading ten covering 0.25% to 0.35%. Sequencing was carried out using naive CD8+ T cells sorted from blood. The receptors here all came from a man aged 30-40 years in good health. Both conserved end residues are part of each CDR3. D genes are given only for firm matches. The size field is filled for only some rows; it gives once, few, many or a size class.

13	-	TRBV5-1	-	TRBJ1-2	TGCGCCAGCAGCTTGGCCTTCGGCTATGGCTACACCTTC	CASSLAFGYGYTF
16	-	TRBV5-8	-	TRBJ2-3	TGTGCCAGCAGCACTACGGGTATACCCAGCACAGATACGCAGTATTTT	CASSTTGIPSTDTQYF
16	-	TRBV2	-	TRBJ2-7	TGTGCCAGCAGTGAAGAAGTAGGGCGGAGCTCCTACGAGCAGTACTTC	CASSEEVGRSSYEQYF
14	-	TRBV18	-	TRBJ1-2	TGTGCCAGCTCACCTTCAGGGAGGGACTATGGCTACACCTTC	CASSPSGRDYGYTF
17	-	TRBV5-6	-	TRBJ1-4	TGTGCCAGCAGCTCTGTGTCGGCCGACAGACCTAATGAAAAACTGTTTTTT	CASSSVSADRPNEKLFF
11	-	TRBV6-4	-	TRBJ2-7	TGTGCCAGCAGACGCGGCGGGGAACAGTACTTC	CASRRGGEQYF
13	-	TRBV11-2	-	TRBJ2-7	TGTGCCAGCAGCTTCCGGGGCCGCTACGAGCAGTACTTC	CASSFRGRYEQYF
15	-	TRBV25-1	-	TRBJ1-2	TGTGCCAGCAGTGAAGAGGAAGGGAGTAACTATGGCTACACCTTC	CASSEEEGSNYGYTF
15	once	TRBV10-3	-	TRBJ2-7	TGTGCCATCAGTGATCCTACTAGGATCTCCTACGAGCAGTACTTC	CAISDPTRISYEQYF
14	once	TRBV4-3	-	TRBJ2-3	TGCGCCAGCAGCCACCAGGGAAGCACAGATACGCAGTATTTT	CASSHQGSTDTQYF
12	-	TRBV27	-	TRBJ1-5	TGTGCCAGCAGTTACAGAGATCAGCCCCAGCATTTT	CASSYRDQPQHF
15	-	TRBV7-2	-	TRBJ2-3	TGTGCCAGCAGCTTTACGGGAGCGATCACAGATACGCAGTATTTT	CASSFTGAITDTQYF
17	-	TRBV28	TRBD1	TRBJ1-4	TGTGCCAGCAGTTTCACAGGGGCCTTCTCAACTAATGAAAAACTGTTTTTT	CASSFTGAFSTNEKLFF
18	-	TRBV4-2	-	TRBJ2-3	TGTGCCAGCAGCCAAGCCTCGGCCTACGGGAGTATGACAGATACGCAGTATTTT	CASSQASAYGSMTDTQYF
16	once	TRBV15	TRBD2	TRBJ2-5	TGTGCCACCAGCAGAGATCTAGCGGAGTCCCAAGAGACCCAGTACTTC	CATSRDLAESQETQYF
15	-	TRBV6-1	TRBD1	TRBJ2-1	TGTGCCAGCAGGACACCCGGGACAGTATACAATGAGCAGTTCTTC	CASRTPGTVYNEQFF
15	-	TRBV30	-	TRBJ1-2	TGTGCCTGGAGTGTAAAAGGTCTTATTGGGTATGGCTACACCTTC	CAWSVKGLIGYGYTF
17	-	TRBV4-1	TRBD2	TRBJ2-7	TGCGCCAGCAGCCACGCCAGAGGGACTAGCGACGCCTACGAGCAGTACTTC	CASSHARGTSDAYEQYF
15	-	TRBV6-5	-	TRBJ1-1	TGTGCCAGCAGTTCCTTACAGGTCTTTGGCACTGAAGCTTTCTTT	CASSSLQVFGTEAFF
16	-	TRBV11-2	TRBD2	TRBJ2-3	TGTGCCAGCAGCTTAGTAATACTAGCGAGCACAGATACGCAGTATTTT	CASSLVILASTDTQYF
15	once	TRBV29-1	TRBD1	TRBJ2-1	TGCAGCGTTGAATCCTCCCTAGGACAGGATGATGAGCAGTTCTTC	CSVESSLGQDDEQFF
11	-	TRBV10-3	-	TRBJ2-7	TGTGCCATCAGTGAGTACTACGAGCAGTACTTC	CAISEYYEQYF
13	-	TRBV30	-	TRBJ2-7	TGTGCCTGGACGGCCGGAGTCTCCTACGAGCAGTACTTC	CAWTAGVSYEQYF
14	-	TRBV2	TRBD1	TRBJ2-7	TGTGCCAGCAGTAAAGGGACAGGAGCCTACGAGCAGTACTTC	CASSKGTGAYEQYF
14	-	TRBV27	-	TRBJ2-3	TGTGCCAGCAGTTTATGGGGGAACACAGATACGCAGTATTTT	CASSLWGNTDTQYF
16	-	TRBV4-1	-	TRBJ2-3	TGCGCCAGCAGCCAAGATTCGGACAGCGACACAGATACGCAGTATTTT	CASSQDSDSDTDTQYF
13	-	TRBV28	-	TRBJ2-1	TGTGCCAGCAGTTTCAGCACTGTCAATGAGCAGTTCTTC	CASSFSTVNEQFF
20	-	TRBV10-3	-	TRBJ2-2	TGTGCCATCATGACAAGCCCGTCGGCGGTGCCATCAGAGTCCTGGGGGGAGCTGTTTTTT	CAIMTSPSAVPSESWGELFF
13	once	TRBV6-6	-	TRBJ2-7	TGTGCCAGCAGTTTCGGTCAGTCCTACGAGCAGTACTTC	CASSFGQSYEQYF
14	once	TRBV5-1	-	TRBJ2-7	TGCGCCAGCAGCCCTACCCAAGCTCCCTACGAGCAGTACTTC	CASSPTQAPYEQYF
20	-	TRBV28	-	TRBJ2-3	TGTGCCAGCAGTTCCCGGGACAGGGGAAGGGTAGCGGGGGACACAGATACGCAGTATTTT	CASSSRDRGRVAGDTDTQYF
14	-	TRBV5-1	TRBD2	TRBJ2-7	TGCGCCAGCAGCTTGGGGGCGGGAGGCTACGAGCAGTACTTC	CASSLGAGGYEQYF
15	-	TRBV9	TRBD1	TRBJ1-1	TGTGCCAGCAGCGTAGAAGGGGGCGCGGACACTGAAGCTTTCTTT	CASSVEGGADTEAFF
18	-	TRBV13	TRBD2	TRBJ2-7	TGTGCCAGCAGCTCAATTGGCCTAGCGGGCCCGAGCTCCTACGAGCAGTACTTC	CASSSIGLAGPSSYEQYF
14	-	TRBV6-6	-	TRBJ2-2	TGTGCCAGCGAAGGAGACACCACCGGGGGGGAGCTGTTTTTT	CASEGDTTGGELFF
13	-	TRBV5-1	TRBD1	TRBJ2-7	TGCGCCAGCAGTGAACAGGGGGCCTACGAGCAGTACTTC	CASSEQGAYEQYF
17	-	TRBV5-4	TRBD1	TRBJ1-2	TGTGCCAGCAGCTTTCCCGGGACAGGCGGCGGTAACTATGGCTACACCTTC	CASSFPGTGGGNYGYTF
13	-	TRBV13	-	TRBJ2-7	TGTGCCAGCAGCTTAGAGGACACTTACGAGCAGTACTTC	CASSLEDTYEQYF
16	-	TRBV4-1	-	TRBJ1-4	TGCGCCAGCAGATTCGGCGCAGCGGCAACTAATGAAAAACTGTTTTTT	CASRFGAAATNEKLFF
15	-	TRBV4-3	-	TRBJ2-1	TGCGCCAGCAGCCAGAGGCAGGGTAAGTCAGATGAGCAGTTCTTC	CASSQRQGKSDEQFF
13	-	TRBV19	-	TRBJ1-1	TGTGCCAGTAGTACCACATCGAACACTGAAGCTTTCTTT	CASSTTSNTEAFF
17	once	TRBV7-9	TRBD2	TRBJ2-2	TGTGCCAGCGACATGAATAGCGGGAGCGAATCTACCGGGGAGCTGTTTTTT	CASDMNSGSESTGELFF
14	-	TRBV11-2	-	TRBJ1-5	TGTGCCAGCAGCCCGATAGGGGTTAATCAGCCCCAGCATTTT	CASSPIGVNQPQHF
14	-	TRBV6-5	-	TRBJ1-2	TGTGCCAGCAACTCACGGGGACTGAACTATGGCTACACCTTC	CASNSRGLNYGYTF
11	-	TRBV27	-	TRBJ2-1	TGTGCCAGCAGCACTACACGGGGGCAGTTCTTC	CASSTTRGQFF
18	-	TRBV7-9	TRBD1	TRBJ2-3	TGTGCCAGCAGCGCCCCCGGGACAGGGACCGGGGGCACAGATACGCAGTATTTT	CASSAPGTGTGGTDTQYF
14	once	TRBV5-1	-	TRBJ2-7	TGCGCCAGCAGCCAGGGACACGGGTCGATCGAGCAGTACTTC	CASSQGHGSIEQYF
15	few	TRBV6-5	-	TRBJ1-1	TGTGCCAGCAGTTACGCTTCAACACCGGGCCCTGAAGCTTTCTTT	CASSYASTPGPEAFF
14	-	TRBV10-3	-	TRBJ2-7	TGTGCCATCAGTGACGGGGACCCCACCTACGAGCAGTACTTC	CAISDGDPTYEQYF
14	once	TRBV27	-	TRBJ2-2	TGTGCCAGCGGCCTGGGGGAGGACACCGGGGAGCTGTTTTTT	CASGLGEDTGELFF
14	-	TRBV5-4	-	TRBJ2-7	TGTGCCAGCAGCTTGGATCCAGGGGAGGACGAGCAGTACTTC	CASSLDPGEDEQYF
15	-	TRBV4-3	-	TRBJ1-3	TGCGCCAGCAGCCAAGTTCTCGACTCTGGAAACACCATATATTTT	CASSQVLDSGNTIYF
11	-	TRBV5-1	-	TRBJ2-2	TGCGCCAGTCACCAACAGGGGGAGCTGTTTTTT	CASHQQGELFF
14	-	TRBV15	TRBD1	TRBJ2-1	TGTGCCACCAGCGGGGACAGCCTATACAATGAGCAGTTCTTC	CATSGDSLYNEQFF
15	-	TRBV6-1	-	TRBJ2-7	TGTGCCAGCAGTGTCGGCCGGGGGCGGGACGACGAGCAGTACTTC	CASSVGRGRDDEQYF